Each of the 14 T cell receptor beta chains below was sequenced from the same sample in a study of T cells in tuberculosis. The method was immunoSEQ multiplex PCR; TCRdb's version includes in-frame clones alone and lacks a portion of them. Among 20,000 to 25,000 clones listed, 97% were seen once. The sample was PBMCs. Receptor source: a donor aged 10-29 years with latent tuberculosis or without tuberculosis infection.

V is TRBV25-1 and J is TRBJ1-1; TRBD1 might be the D (6 bases). The V gene lost 3 bases and the J gene lost 6 bases, with 14 bases spanning the gap. Germline V CDR1 and CDR2: MGHDK, SYGVNS. The CDR3 contains 14 residues. CDR3 sequence reads: CASSEMGAWSEAFF. The CDR3, as DNA: TGTGCCAGCAGTGAGATGGGGGCCTGGTCTGAAGCTTTCTTT.

This chain uses TRBV19 with TRBJ1-3; TRBD1 is a possible D gene (6 bases). The CDR3 spans 16 residues. In germline, CDR1 is LNHDA, CDR2 SQIVND (reference sequence). Trimming took off 5 bases at V and 5 bases at J, with 19 bases between the two ends. The CDR3, as DNA: TGTGCCAGTAGTCCCCCCGGGGGGCGCGTAAGAAACACCATATATTTT. Encoded protein: CASSPPGGRVRNTIYF.

The chain combines TRBV5-1 with TRBJ2-1; D uncertain. The CDR3 length is 12 residues. V was cut by 5 bases and J by 5 bases, with 8 bases left in between. Germline V lookup: CDR1 SGHRS, CDR2 YFSETQ. CDR3 DNA sequence: TGCGCCAGCAGTCTAGGAAACAATGAGCAGTTCTTC. It translates to CASSLGNNEQFF. Based on the CDR3 plus reference TRBV5-1 and TRBJ2-1, the full variable domain is KAGVTQTPRYLIKTRGQQVTLSCSPISGHRSVSWYQQTPGQGLQFLFEYFSETQRNKGNFPGRFSGRQFSNSRSEMNVSTLELGDSALYLCASSLGNNEQFFGPGTRLTVL.

This clone was seen just once. The chain uses TRBV7-2 and TRBJ2-3, with 8 bases identical to TRBD2. The germline CDR1 and CDR2 sequences are SGHTA and FQGNSA. The CDR3 loop spans 14 amino acids. The V gene end was trimmed by 4 bases and the J gene end by 0 bases; junction bases not matched to a gene: 0. The DNA for the CDR3 is TGTGCCAGCAGCTCTAGCGGGAGCACAGATACGCAGTATTTT. Translation: CASSSSGSTDTQYF.

The genes are TRBV7-8 and TRBJ2-5; tentatively, D is TRBD2 (6 bases). This CDR3 comprises 11 residues. CDR1 and CDR2 from the germline V gene are SGHVS and FQNEAQ. V was pared by 4 bases and J by 8 bases, with 8 bases between. CDR3 protein: CASSWEETQYF. CDR3 nucleotide sequence: TGTGCCAGCAGCTGGGAGGAAACCCAGTACTTC.

The V call is TRBV7-3, the J call TRBJ2-3; TRBD1 agrees at 7 bases. This CDR3 has 18 residues. With 5 bases clipped from V and 2 bases from J, the junction kept 16 bases outside the gene matches. Germline lookup yields CDR1 SGHTA and CDR2 FQGTGA. In nucleotides, the CDR3 is TGTGCCAGCAGCCCCCACACCGGACAGGTACAATCCACAGATACGCAGTATTTT. Translated, it gives CASSPHTGQVQSTDTQYF.

The chain couples TRBV6-4 to TRBJ2-3; 8 bases line up with TRBD1. The CDR3 sequence is 13 residues long. From germline, CDR1 is MRHNA and CDR2 SNTAGT. J gave up 5 bases and V 4 bases, and 2 bases lay outside the gene matches. For the CDR3, the DNA is TGTGCCAGCAGTGGGACAGGGTTAGATACGCAGTATTTT. It translates to CASSGTGLDTQYF.

The genes are TRBV6-8 and TRBJ2-1; TRBD2 is a possible D gene (6 bases). The V end was cut by 2 bases, the J end by 4 bases, with 27 bases between. Germline V gene sequence: CDR1 MNHGY, CDR2 SAAAGT. CDR3 length equals 20 residues. The CDR3 loop reads CASSYTPGLPQPLLYNEQFF. CDR3 bases: TGTGCCAGCAGTTACACACCCGGACTACCTCAGCCCCTCTTATACAATGAGCAGTTCTTC.

This clone was recorded once. The chain has TRBV12-2 and TRBJ2-7; whether TRBD1, the table's D call, matches the DNA was not checked. TRBV12-2 counts as a pseudogene. The CDR3 has 18 amino acids. The DNA of the CDR3 is TGTGCAACTGCCAAAGGGACAGGGCTGGTGGAACCCTCCTACGAGCAGTACTTC. This encodes CATAKGTGLVEPSYEQYF.

This sequence joins TRBV9 and TRBJ1-3; 7 positions match TRBD1. The CDR3 sequence is 18 residues long. The V segment lost 4 bases and the J segment 0 bases; nucleotides outside the gene matches: 13. In germline, CDR1 is SGDLS, CDR2 YYNGEE. CDR3 in DNA: TGTGCCAGCAGCTCAGCTCGGGACAGAAAATCCTCTGGAAACACCATATATTTT. It translates to CASSSARDRKSSGNTIYF.

This chain connects TRBV6-4 to TRBJ1-1; D gene ambiguous. Germline V gene data show CDR1 as MRHNA and CDR2 as SNTAGT. The CDR3 has 13 amino acids. Between the trimmed V and J ends, which lost 6 bases and 3 bases, there was a span of 11 bases. Written as DNA, the CDR3 is TGTGCCAGCAGAAAGACTAGGGACACTGAAGCTTTCTTT. This gives the protein CASRKTRDTEAFF.

The chain combines TRBV18 with TRBJ1-2; D uncertain. This CDR3 is built from 18 residues. The germline CDR1 and CDR2 sequences are KGHSH and LQKENI. The V gene lost 0 bases and the J gene lost 4 bases, with 21 bases spanning the gap. CDR3 region: CASSPPWRLKGQSYGYTF. CDR3 in DNA: TGTGCCAGCTCACCACCGTGGAGGCTGAAGGGCCAAAGCTATGGCTACACCTTC.

CDR3 loop: CASSPYPGNTEAFF. DNA of the CDR3: TGCGCCAGCAGCCCATACCCGGGGAACACTGAAGCTTTCTTT. The chain links TRBV5-1 to TRBJ1-1; D not resolved. This CDR3 is 14 amino acids long. Looked up from germline, CDR1 is SGHRS and CDR2 is YFSETQ. Trimming took off 4 bases at V and 1 base at J, with 11 bases between the two ends.

The V gene is TRBV2, the J gene TRBJ2-1; 9 nucleotides agree with TRBD1. The CDR3 has 14 amino acids. Germline CDR1 and CDR2: SNHLY and FYNNEI. After removal of 8 bases from V and 10 bases from J, the junction contained 12 bases not matched to a gene. CDR3 sequence reads: CASADRGAKWEQFF. DNA for the CDR3: TGTGCCAGCGCCGACAGGGGGGCTAAATGGGAGCAGTTCTTC.